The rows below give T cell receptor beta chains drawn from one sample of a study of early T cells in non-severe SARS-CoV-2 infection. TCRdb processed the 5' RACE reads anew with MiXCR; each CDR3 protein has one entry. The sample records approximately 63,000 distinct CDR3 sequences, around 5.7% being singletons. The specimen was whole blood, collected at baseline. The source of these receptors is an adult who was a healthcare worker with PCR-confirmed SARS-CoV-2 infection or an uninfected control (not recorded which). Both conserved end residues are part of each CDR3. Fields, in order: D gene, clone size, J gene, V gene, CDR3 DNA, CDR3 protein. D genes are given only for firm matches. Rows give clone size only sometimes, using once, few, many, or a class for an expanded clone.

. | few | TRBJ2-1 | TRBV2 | TGTGCCAGCAGTGGGACTTCCCGCTCCTACAATGAGCAGTTCTTC | CASSGTSRSYNEQFF
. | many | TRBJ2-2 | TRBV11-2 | TGTGCCAGCAGCTTAGGGTACAGACTAAACACCGGGGAGCTGTTTTTT | CASSLGYRLNTGELFF
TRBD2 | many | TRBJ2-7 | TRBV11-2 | TGTGCCAGCAGCGAGACTAGCGGGGGCTCCTACGAGCAGTACTTC | CASSETSGGSYEQYF
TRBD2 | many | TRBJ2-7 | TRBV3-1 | TGTGCCAGCAGCCAACCAGCGGGAGCCTACGAGCAGTACTTC | CASSQPAGAYEQYF
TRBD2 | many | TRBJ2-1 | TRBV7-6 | TGTGCCAGCAGCTTAGCGGTGCTAGCGGGAGGTCAAAATGAGCAGTTCTTC | CASSLAVLAGGQNEQFF
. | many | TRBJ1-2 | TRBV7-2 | TGTGCCAGCAGCTCCGGTGGGGGCTATGGCTACACCTTC | CASSSGGGYGYTF
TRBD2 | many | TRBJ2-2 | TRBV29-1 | TGCAGCGTCCCGGGGGGTCGCCGGGAGCTGTTTTTT | CSVPGGRRELFF
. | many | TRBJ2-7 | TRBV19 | TGTGCCAGTAGTCTCCAGCTACTTCAGCACGAGCAGTACTTC | CASSLQLLQHEQYF
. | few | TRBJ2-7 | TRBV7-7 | TGTGCCAGCAGCTCTAACGGAGGTTACGAGCAGTACTTC | CASSSNGGYEQYF
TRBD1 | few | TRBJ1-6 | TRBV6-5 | TGTGCCAGCACTTATACAGGGGTAAATTCACCCCTCCACTTT | CASTYTGVNSPLHF
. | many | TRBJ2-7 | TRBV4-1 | TGCGCCAGCAGCCAAGTCTTGGGTTTCCCCAATTCCTACGAGCAGTACTTC | CASSQVLGFPNSYEQYF
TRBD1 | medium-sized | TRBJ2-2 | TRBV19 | TGTGCCAGTAGTATACAGGGGGCGAACACCGGGGAGCTGTTTTTT | CASSIQGANTGELFF
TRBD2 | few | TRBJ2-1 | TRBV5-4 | TGTGCCAGCAGCTTTGGCGGGAGGGCCGGAAATGAGCAGTTCTTC | CASSFGGRAGNEQFF
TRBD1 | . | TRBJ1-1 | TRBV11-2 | TGTGCCAGCAGCTTAGCCCTGACAGGGCACCAAGCTTTCTTT | CASSLALTGHQAFF
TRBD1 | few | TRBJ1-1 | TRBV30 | TGTGCCTGGAGTGTTAGAATTGGGACAGCGAACACTGAAGCTTTCTTT | CAWSVRIGTANTEAFF
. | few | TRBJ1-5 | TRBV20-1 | TGCAGTGCTAGAGATCTCCAAAGTGGCAATCAGCCCCAGCATTTT | CSARDLQSGNQPQHF
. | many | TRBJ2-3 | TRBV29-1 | TGCAGCGTCGACGGGCACGGAGGAGGTACGCAGTATTTT | CSVDGHGGGTQYF
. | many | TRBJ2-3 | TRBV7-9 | TGTGCCAGCAGCTTAGCGCCAACAGAAAGGAATACGCAGTATTTT | CASSLAPTERNTQYF
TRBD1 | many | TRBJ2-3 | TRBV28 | TGTGCCAGCAGTTTCGTGGGCAGGGGGACAGACACAGATACGCAGTATTTT | CASSFVGRGTDTDTQYF
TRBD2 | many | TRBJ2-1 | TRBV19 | TGTGCCAGTAGTAGGACTAGCGGGAGTTTAAGCAATGAGCAGTTCTTC | CASSRTSGSLSNEQFF
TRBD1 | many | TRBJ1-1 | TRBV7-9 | TGTGCCAGCAGCCCAGGGGGCCGAAGTCGTTCCACTGAAGCTTTCTTT | CASSPGGRSRSTEAFF
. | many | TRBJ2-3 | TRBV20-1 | TGCAGTGCAAAGTCGGGAGTACGCAGGGCAGATACGCAGTATTTT | CSAKSGVRRADTQYF
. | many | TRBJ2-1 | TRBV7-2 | TGTGCCAGCAGCTTAGGGGCGGGTCTACCATACAATGAGCAGTTCTTC | CASSLGAGLPYNEQFF
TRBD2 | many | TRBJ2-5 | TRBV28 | TGTGCCAGCAGCTATAGCGGGAACCAAGAGACCCAGTACTTC | CASSYSGNQETQYF
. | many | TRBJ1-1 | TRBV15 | TGTGCCACCAGCAGAGATCGTGCCAGGCCGGGGGCTTTCTTT | CATSRDRARPGAFF
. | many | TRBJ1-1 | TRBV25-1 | TGTGCCAGCAGTGCCGTTGGACCAGGTGAAGCTTTCTTT | CASSAVGPGEAFF
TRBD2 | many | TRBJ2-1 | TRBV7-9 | TGTGCCAGCAGCTTAGTTTTAGCGGGAGTCAATGAGCAGTTCTTC | CASSLVLAGVNEQFF
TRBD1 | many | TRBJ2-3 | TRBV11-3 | TGTGCCAGCAGCCAAGGACAGGGTGGTAGCACAGATACGCAGTATTTT | CASSQGQGGSTDTQYF
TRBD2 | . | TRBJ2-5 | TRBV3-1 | TGTGCCAGCAGCCCCACCCAGCGGGAGGACCAAGAGACCCAGTACTTC | CASSPTQREDQETQYF
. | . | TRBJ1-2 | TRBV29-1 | . | CSAVDVQGVYGCTF
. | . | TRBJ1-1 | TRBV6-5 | TGTGCCAGCAGTTACTCGAGAGTTCAGGGTGAAGCTTTCTTT | CASSYSRVQGEAFF
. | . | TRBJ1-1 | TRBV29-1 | TGCAGCGTTGAAGGATCACACCGTGAAGCTTTCTTT | CSVEGSHREAFF
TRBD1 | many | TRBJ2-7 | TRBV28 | TGTGCCAGCAGTTGGACAGGTTACGAGCAGTACTTC | CASSWTGYEQYF
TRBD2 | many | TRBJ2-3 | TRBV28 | TGTGCCACCTTTAGCGGGAGCACAGATACGCAGTATTTT | CATFSGSTDTQYF
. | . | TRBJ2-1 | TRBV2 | TGTGCCAGCAGTGAATGGTCTGAGCAGTTCTTC | CASSEWSEQFF
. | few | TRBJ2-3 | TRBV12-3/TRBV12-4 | TGTGCCAGCAGTTTTAACAGGGTGTTATCGATTGACACAGATACGCAGTATTTT | CASSFNRVLSIDTDTQYF
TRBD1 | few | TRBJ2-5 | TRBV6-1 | TGTGCCAGCAGTGACGGCGGGACAGGGTATCAAGAGACCCAGTACTTC | CASSDGGTGYQETQYF
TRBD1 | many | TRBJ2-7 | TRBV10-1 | TGCGCCAGCAGTGAGTCGCGCGGCAGGGGGCTTTACGAGCAGTACTTC | CASSESRGRGLYEQYF
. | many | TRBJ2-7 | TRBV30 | TGTGCCTGGAGTGTACTAGGGTACGAGCAGTACTTC | CAWSVLGYEQYF
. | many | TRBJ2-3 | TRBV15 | TGTGCCACCAGCAGGCCAGGGGAGGGCACAGATACGCAGTATTTT | CATSRPGEGTDTQYF
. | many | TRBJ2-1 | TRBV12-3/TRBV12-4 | TGTGCCAGCAGCCCAGGGGGCGGGAGAGCCTACAATGAGCAGTTCTTC | CASSPGGGRAYNEQFF
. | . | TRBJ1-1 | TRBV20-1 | TGCAGTGCTTCGCCGGGACAAGGCTCGGTGGACACTGAAGCTTTCTTT | CSASPGQGSVDTEAFF
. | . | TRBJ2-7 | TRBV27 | TGTGCCAGCATGCGGGGCGTCATGAGCTCCTACGAGCAGTACTTC | CASMRGVMSSYEQYF
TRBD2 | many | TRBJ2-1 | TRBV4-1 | TGCGCCAGCAGCCAAGAGGAACGGGAGGGCCTTAGGGCTGAGCAGTTCTTC | CASSQEEREGLRAEQFF
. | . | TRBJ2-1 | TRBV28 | TGTGCCAGCAGTTCCACCCCCGCTGGCACCTCCTACAATGAGCAGTTCTTC | CASSSTPAGTSYNEQFF